Listed below are T cell receptor beta chains from one sample, sequenced in a study of blood T cell repertoires in COVID-19. Method: immunoSEQ multiplex PCR; TCRdb's copy keeps in-frame clones and lacks some. The data show about 480,000 clones, with more than 75% seen just once and 1.5% to 2% held by the top ten. The sample taken for sequencing was PBMCs or T cells enriched from blood (not recorded which). The receptor source for this set is a woman aged 40-49 years who had recovered from COVID-19. CDR3s include the opening cysteine and the closing phenylalanine or tryptophan. The D gene is left open where the match is weak. For some rows the clone size is stated as once, few or many, or as a class when expanded; others skip it.

J	V	D	size	DNA	CDR3
TRBJ2-1	TRBV6-4	TRBD2	-	TGTGCCAGCACCCTACCTAGACTAGCGGGAGCCTACAATGAGCAGTTCTTC	CASTLPRLAGAYNEQFF
TRBJ2-3	TRBV11-2	-	-	TGTGCCAGCTCAAGGGGGGGTACAGATACGCAGTATTTT	CASSRGGTDTQYF
TRBJ1-3	TRBV7-9	-	-	TGTGCCAGCAGCTCCACAAGAAACACCATATATTTT	CASSSTRNTIYF
TRBJ1-2	TRBV30	-	-	TGTGCCTGGAGTGCCCTCCCGGGGAGGGCCCATGGCTACACCTTC	CAWSALPGRAHGYTF
TRBJ2-1	TRBV6-5	TRBD2	-	TGTGCCAGCAGTTACGGAGCTAGCGGGACTGGCAATGAGCAGTTCTTC	CASSYGASGTGNEQFF
TRBJ2-7	TRBV7-2	-	-	TGTGCCAGCAGCCAAGGAGGAGCTAGTGGCGAGCAGTACTTC	CASSQGGASGEQYF
TRBJ2-7	TRBV6-5	TRBD1	-	TGTGCCAGCAGTCCGAACTCCGGGACAGCCTACGAGCAGTACTTC	CASSPNSGTAYEQYF
TRBJ2-7	TRBV10-1	TRBD2	-	TGCGCCAGCAGTGCTAGCGGGAGATTGTTCGAGCAGTACTTC	CASSASGRLFEQYF
TRBJ2-5	TRBV6-2/TRBV6-3	TRBD2	-	TGTGCCAGCAGTTCTGGTGGGAGGGCGGAGACCCAGTACTTC	CASSSGGRAETQYF
TRBJ2-3	TRBV9	-	-	TGTGCCAGCAGCCTATCCCCGGGACACTTCGATACGCAGTATTTT	CASSLSPGHFDTQYF
TRBJ2-7	TRBV29-1	-	-	TGCAGCGTTGAGTGGCAGGGGAGGGCCTACGAGCAGTACTTC	CSVEWQGRAYEQYF
TRBJ2-2	TRBV25-1	TRBD2	once	TGTGCCAGCACGGGGACTAGCGGCTACACCGGGGAGCTGTTTTTT	CASTGTSGYTGELFF
TRBJ1-2	TRBV10-3	-	-	TGTGCCATCAGAGGGCCGGGGGTCGCTGTTAACTATGGCTACACCTTC	CAIRGPGVAVNYGYTF
TRBJ2-1	TRBV9	TRBD2	-	TGTGCCAGCAGCGAGGGGCGCCGAGCGCTAGCGGGAAATGAGCAGTTCTTC	CASSEGRRALAGNEQFF
TRBJ2-7	TRBV4-3	TRBD2	-	TGCGCCAGCAGCCAAGAAATTGGACTAGCGGGATGGTTTGGCGAGCAGTACTTC	CASSQEIGLAGWFGEQYF
TRBJ2-3	TRBV7-2	TRBD1	-	TGTGCCAGCAGCTTTGGACAGGGGAGGACAGATACGCAGTATTTT	CASSFGQGRTDTQYF
TRBJ2-1	TRBV5-1	-	once	TGCGCCAGCAGCTTGGGACCCTCAGGGGCCTACAATGAGCAGTTCTTC	CASSLGPSGAYNEQFF
TRBJ1-2	TRBV11-3	TRBD1	-	TGTGCCAGCAGCAACCGGACAGGGGTCCATGGCTACACCTTC	CASSNRTGVHGYTF